These T cell receptor beta chains were read from a single sample in a study of T cells in pancreatic ductal adenocarcinoma. Assay: immunoSEQ multiplex PCR; the TCRdb copy retains only in-frame clones and omits some. The sample yields roughly 20,000 clones, about 88% seen once. Sequenced sample: PBMCs. The receptors were sampled from a human donor with pancreatic ductal adenocarcinoma. Both conserved end residues are part of each CDR3. Each record gives: V gene, CDR3 length, clone size, CDR3 protein. Clone size is given for some rows only: seen once, a few or many times, or a class if the clone is expanded.

TRBV11-1,18,NA,CASSSARDRGSGSEKLFF
TRBV27,16,NA,CASSPLTGAKNTEAFF
TRBV14,15,NA,CASSQAGGSNQPQHF
TRBV5-4,16,NA,CASSSETGWRKTEAFF
TRBV6-5,16,NA,CASSYSTWGVAETQYF
TRBV7-8,17,NA,CASSPWGRERDTGELFF
TRBV7-2,13,NA,CASSLGSPTEAFF
TRBV6-6,15,NA,CASKQGFPSSYEQYF
TRBV9,15,NA,CASSVGGTGAFEQYF
TRBV19,15,NA,CASSTGGRFNQPQHF
TRBV6-5,15,once,CASSYGTVDTDTQYF
TRBV27,15,NA,CASSPSGSSTDTQYF
TRBV11-2,14,once,CASSSPGQGMKQYF
TRBV11-3,12,NA,CASSLQIETQYF
TRBV2,15,few,CASSEADRGGTEAFF
TRBV6-1,14,once,CASSGMQGNTEAFF
TRBV7-9,17,NA,CASSLAYGAGGRDTQYF
TRBV11-1,15,once,CASSLGGAGTDTQYF
TRBV5-1,15,NA,CASSAQGLANEKLFF
TRBV6-5,14,NA,CASSYSGGQYEQYF
TRBV11-2,16,NA,CASSLRQLVYNSPLHF
TRBV28,12,NA,CASSLAGPGAFF
TRBV15,12,NA,CATSLSGGEQYF
TRBV19,20,NA,CASSITGTSGGLSGANVLTF
TRBV11-3,13,NA,CASSGQGDTEAFF
TRBV7-9,15,NA,CASSVRAGFQETQYF
TRBV7-9,13,NA,CASTGNQGETQYF
TRBV6-5,15,once,CASSRGQGMSYEQYF
TRBV5-1,14,NA,CASSPRTGEAEAFF
TRBV19,17,NA,CASSSETGWRSTDTQYF
TRBV28,13,NA,CASSSTGLEGYTF
TRBV30,15,NA,CAWTSRGITGAEAFF
TRBV6-1,11,once,CASRTFETQYF
TRBV5-1,14,NA,CASSLYRGGGELFF
TRBV7-2,14,NA,CASTRDRANTEAFF
TRBV5-6,15,NA,CASHYGVSPTDTQYF
TRBV11-2,15,NA,CASSWVGGGEETQYF